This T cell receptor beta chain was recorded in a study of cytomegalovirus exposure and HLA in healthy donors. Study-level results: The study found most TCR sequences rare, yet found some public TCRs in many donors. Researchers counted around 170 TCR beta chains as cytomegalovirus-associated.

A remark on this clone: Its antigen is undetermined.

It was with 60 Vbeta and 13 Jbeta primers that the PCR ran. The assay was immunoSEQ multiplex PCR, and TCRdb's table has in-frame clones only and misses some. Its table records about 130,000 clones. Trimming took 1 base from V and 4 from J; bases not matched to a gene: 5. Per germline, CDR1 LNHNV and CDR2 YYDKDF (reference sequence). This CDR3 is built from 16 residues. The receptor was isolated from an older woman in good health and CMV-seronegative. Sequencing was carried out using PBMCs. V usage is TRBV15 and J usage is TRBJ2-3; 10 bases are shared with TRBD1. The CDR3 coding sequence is TGTGCCACCAGCAGAGCCGGACAGGGGGTACCAGATACGCAGTATTTT. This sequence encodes CATSRAGQGVPDTQYF.